This T cell receptor beta chain was identified during a study of T cell repertoires in cytomegalovirus infection. Study details: Researchers turned to recently identified HLA-C-restricted CMV epitopes as well as well-studied HLA-B-restricted ones. CMV infection and matching HLA type were both indicated by public TCR beta signatures. The study, taken as a whole, reports: CMV carriers with the relevant HLA were identified by cumulative public TCR beta family frequency. In two of eight donors, the top clonotype was HLA-C-restricted CMV-specific.

In regard to this clonotype: The antigen remains unidentified.

TCRdb independently ran MiXCR on the reads; one entry per CDR3 protein. The data show some 920,000 distinct CDR3 sequences, with around 29% seen just once and about 14% held by the top ten. This CDR3 has 15 residues. Per germline, CDR1 SGHVS and CDR2 FNYEAQ. Trimming took off 1 base at V and 5 bases at J, with 11 bases between the two ends. The input for sequencing was cultured CD8+ T cells from PBMCs, taken from culture after CMV antigen stimulation. The rearrangement uses TRBV7-6 and TRBJ1-4, with a weak D call TRBD1 (5 bases). This receptor was identified in a human donor in good health (CMV status not recorded). Some clones in this sample may be carry-over from other donors' samples. This CDR3 is CASSLVREENEKLFF. The CDR3 DNA reads as TGTGCCAGCAGCTTAGTCAGGGAGGAAAATGAAAAACTGTTTTTT. Looking up the rest from reference TRBV7-6 and TRBJ1-4 gives the full variable domain: GAGVSQSPRYKVTKRGQDVALRCDPISGHVSLYWYRQALGQGPEFLTYFNYEAQQDKSGLPNDRFSAERPEGSISTLTIQRTEQRDSAMYRCASSLVREENEKLFFGSGTQLSVL.